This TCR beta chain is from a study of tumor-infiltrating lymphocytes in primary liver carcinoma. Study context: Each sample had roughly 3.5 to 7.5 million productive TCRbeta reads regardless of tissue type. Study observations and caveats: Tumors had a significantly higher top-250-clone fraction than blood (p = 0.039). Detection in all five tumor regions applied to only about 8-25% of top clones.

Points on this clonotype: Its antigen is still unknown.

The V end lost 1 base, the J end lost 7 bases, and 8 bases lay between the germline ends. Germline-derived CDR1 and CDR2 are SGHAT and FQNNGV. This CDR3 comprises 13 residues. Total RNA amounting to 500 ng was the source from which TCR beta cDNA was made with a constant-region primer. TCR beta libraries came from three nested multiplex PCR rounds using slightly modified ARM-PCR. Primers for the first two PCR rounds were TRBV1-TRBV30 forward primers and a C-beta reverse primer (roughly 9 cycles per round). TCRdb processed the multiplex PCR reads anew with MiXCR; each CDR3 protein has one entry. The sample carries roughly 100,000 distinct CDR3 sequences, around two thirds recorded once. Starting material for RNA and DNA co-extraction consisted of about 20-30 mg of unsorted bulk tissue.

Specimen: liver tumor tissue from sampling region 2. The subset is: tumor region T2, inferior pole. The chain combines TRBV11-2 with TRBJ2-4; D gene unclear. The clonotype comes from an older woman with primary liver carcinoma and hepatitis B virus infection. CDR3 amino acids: CASSLGRLNIQYF. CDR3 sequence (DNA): TGTGCCAGCAGCTTAGGCAGGCTCAACATTCAGTACTTC.